These 28 T cell receptor beta chains originate from one sample sequenced in a study of blood T cells in healthy people across ages. The second PCR ran about 6 to 12 cycles with a sample-barcoded 5' primer and J-beta primers. In TCRdb, the 5' RACE reads were re-called with MiXCR into one record per CDR3 protein. The data hold approximately 780,000 distinct CDR3 sequences, with 20% to 30% observed a single time. These data were likewise used in another study, on T cells of mothers and their children.

Specimen: blood. The source is a boy between 5 and 17 years old in good health.

The chain has TRBV7-9 and TRBJ1-2; D remains unclear. V was pared by 5 bases and J by 4 bases, with 11 bases between. The length of the CDR3 is 13 residues. CDR1 is SEHNR and CDR2 is FQNEAQ in the germline V gene (reference sequence). CDR3 coding DNA: TGTGCCAGCAGCCGAGACGTGACCTATGGCTACACCTTC. Protein product: CASSRDVTYGYTF.

This clonotype was observed at least ten times. The chain employs TRBV10-2 and TRBJ1-5, with D perhaps TRBD1 (6 bases). V lost 0 bases and J 9 bases, leaving 15 bases between the germline ends. The CDR3 totals 15 residues. CDR1 and CDR2 from the germline V gene are WSHSY and SAAADI. The CDR3: CASSESGTGSGPQHF. CDR3 nucleotide sequence: TGCGCCAGCAGTGAGTCGGGTACAGGGAGTGGGCCCCAGCATTTT.

The chain carries TRBV27 and TRBJ2-5; D ambiguous. The J call is in doubt because the DNA end fits TRBJ2-7 better. In germline, CDR1 is MNHEY, CDR2 SMNVEV (reference sequence). The CDR3 totals 13 residues. The CDR3 is CASSLGVPSEQYF. In DNA, the CDR3 is TGTGCCAGCAGTTTAGGGGTCCCATCCGAGCAGTACTTC.

This sequence joins TRBV5-5 and TRBJ2-7, with no clear D. The V end lost 6 bases, the J end lost 0 bases, and 19 bases lay between the germline ends. The CDR3 runs 16 residues. Germline lookup yields CDR1 SGHKS and CDR2 YYEKEE (reference sequence). The CDR3 nucleotides read TGTGCCAGCACCCCGAGTGGCGACCCAAGCTCCTACGAGCAGTACTTC. It specifies CASTPSGDPSSYEQYF.

The rearrangement joins TRBV14 to TRBJ1-2; TRBD1 matches 9 bases. CDR1 and CDR2 (germline): SGHDN, FVKESK. J gave up 4 bases and V 0 bases, and 6 bases lay outside the gene matches. This CDR3 spans 16 amino acids. DNA of the CDR3: TGTGCCAGCAGCCAAGAAGGGCTACAGGGGGCCTATGGCTACACCTTC. Amino acids: CASSQEGLQGAYGYTF.

This clonotype was observed a handful of times. V is TRBV20-1 and J is TRBJ2-5; D uncertain. Germline values: CDR1 DFQATT, CDR2 SNEGSKA (reference sequence). Trimming shortened V by 3 bases and J by 5 bases, and 7 bases separated the two germline ends. The CDR3 length is 11 residues. CDR3 residues: CSASPSETQYF. In DNA, the CDR3 is TGCAGTGCTAGTCCATCGGAGACCCAGTACTTC.

This chain links TRBV20-1 with TRBJ2-3; TRBD2 is a possible D gene (6 bases). The V and J ends lost 4 bases and 5 bases respectively, with 16 bases between them. CDR3 length: 14 residues. Germline V lookup: CDR1 DFQATT, CDR2 SNEGSKA (reference sequence). Here the CDR3 reads CSATGEGPKDTQYF. The CDR3 nucleotides are TGCAGTGCTACGGGGGAAGGGCCTAAAGATACGCAGTATTTT.

The chain combines TRBV12-3 or TRBV12-4 with TRBJ2-1; 9 positions agree with TRBD2. The CDR3 sequence is 16 residues long. V was pared by 5 bases and J by 8 bases, with 13 bases of the junction left unmatched. The CDR3 sequence: CASSPRGSGGPHEQFF. As DNA, the CDR3 is TGTGCCAGCAGTCCCCGAGGTAGCGGGGGTCCACATGAGCAGTTCTTC.

The DNA of the CDR3 is TGTGCCAGCAGCCTGAGGGGGATCGAGCAGTACTTC. Its translation: CASSLRGIEQYF. This rearrangement joins TRBV14 to TRBJ2-5, with a weak D call TRBD1 (6 bases). The better agreement between TRBJ2-7 and the DNA end casts doubt on the J call. This CDR3 spans 12 amino acids. The germline V gene has CDR1 SGHDN and CDR2 FVKESK.

The table lists this clonotype with many counts. An end of the junction does not agree with germline; a read error may underlie this. The J gene is TRBJ2-3, the V gene TRBV7-3; a possible D gene is TRBD2 (6 bases). CDR1 is SGHTA, CDR2 FQGTGA, per germline. This CDR3 is built from 13 residues. CDR3 in DNA: TGCGCCAGCAGCTTGGACTACACAGATACGCAGTATTTT. Translating gives CASSLDYTDTQYF.

This clonotype was observed a handful of times. The rearrangement joins TRBV20-1 to TRBJ2-3, with a possible D match to TRBD1 (6 bases). The CDR3 length is 14 residues. The germline CDR1 and CDR2 sequences are DFQATT and SNEGSKA (reference sequence). V lost 2 bases, J lost 7 bases, and 16 bases lay in between. This CDR3 reads CSARRGGLKNTQYF. Written as DNA, the CDR3 is TGCAGTGCTAGAAGAGGGGGTCTGAAGAATACGCAGTATTTT.

The chain employs TRBV27 and TRBJ1-2, with a weak D call TRBD1 (5 bases). Germline CDR1 and CDR2: MNHEY and SMNVEV (reference sequence). The V and J ends lost 7 bases and 8 bases respectively, with 17 bases between them. This CDR3 region has 13 residues. CDR3 in amino acids: CASKGRPGSGYTF. The CDR3 DNA is TGTGCCAGCAAGGGACGGCCGGGGTCAGGCTACACCTTC.

The V and J genes are TRBV11-2 and TRBJ2-6; no clear D. The V end lost 5 bases, the J end lost 0 bases, and 8 bases lay between the germline ends. This CDR3 region has 15 residues. CDR1 and CDR2 (germline): SGHAT, FQNNGV. The CDR3, as DNA: TGTGCCAGCAGCCAATCCATCTCTGGGGCCAACGTCCTGACTTTC. Translated, it gives CASSQSISGANVLTF. Variable domain in full (rest from reference TRBV11-2 and TRBJ2-6): EAGVAQSPRYKIIEKRQSVAFWCNPISGHATLYWYQQILGQGPKLLIQFQNNGVVDDSQLPKDRFSAERLKGVDSTLKIQPAKLEDSAVYLCASSQSISGANVLTFGAGSRLTVL.

The chain combines TRBV27 with TRBJ1-1; D is unclear. The CDR3 is made up of 13 amino acids. Trimming left V 2 bases short and J 3 bases short, with 7 bases between. Per the germline V gene, CDR1 is MNHEY and CDR2 is SMNVEV (reference sequence). The CDR3 DNA sequence: TGTGCCAGCAGTTTAACCAGGCACACTGAAGCTTTCTTT. This translates into CASSLTRHTEAFF.

Ten or more counts support this clonotype. The genes are TRBV9 and TRBJ2-1; the D gene is possibly TRBD2 (7 bases). Trimming shortened V by 0 bases and J by 8 bases, and 18 bases separated the two germline ends. The CDR3 loop spans 16 amino acids. CDR1 is SGDLS, CDR2 YYNGEE, per germline. CDR3 protein: CASSVDPGGASHEQFF. In DNA form, the CDR3 reads TGTGCCAGCAGCGTAGATCCGGGGGGCGCTTCCCATGAGCAGTTCTTC.

The CDR3 protein is CSARQIPDYEQYF. Here the CDR3 DNA reads TGCAGTGCTAGACAGATTCCGGACTACGAGCAGTACTTC. The J gene is TRBJ2-7, the V gene TRBV20-1; no definite D call. CDR1 and CDR2 (germline): DFQATT, SNEGSKA (reference sequence). The CDR3 extends over 13 amino acids. V was shortened by 2 bases and J by 3 bases, with 11 bases between the two germline ends.

This clonotype was seen a few times. The J gene is TRBJ2-7, the V gene TRBV19, with unresolved D. CDR3 size: 15 residues. The V and J ends lost 0 bases and 2 bases respectively, with 11 bases between them. Germline V gene sequence: CDR1 LNHDA, CDR2 SQIVND (reference sequence). This chain's CDR3 is CASSIDLDVPYEQYF. The CDR3 coding sequence is TGTGCCAGTAGTATAGATCTCGACGTCCCCTACGAGCAGTACTTC. The full variable domain, completed using reference TRBV19 and TRBJ2-7, is DGGITQSPKYLFRKEGQNVTLSCEQNLNHDAMYWYRQDPGQGLRLIYYSQIVNDFQKGDIAEGYSVSREKKESFPLTVTSAQKNPTAFYLCASSIDLDVPYEQYFGPGTRLTVT.

This clonotype has more than one count but fewer than ten. In nucleotides, the CDR3 is TGTGCCAGCAGTTTTGGGGCATCAGGCGAGCAGTACTTC. Amino acids: CASSFGASGEQYF. The chain recombines TRBV27 with TRBJ2-7; D is perhaps TRBD1 (5 bases). Trimming took off 3 bases at V and 6 bases at J, with 12 bases between the two ends. This CDR3 is 13 amino acids long. Looked up from germline, CDR1 is MNHEY and CDR2 is SMNVEV (reference sequence).

The chain couples TRBV29-1 to TRBJ1-1; D not resolved. This CDR3 has 12 amino acids. Deletions cut 3 bases from V and 4 bases from J, with 9 bases between. Germline V gene sequence: CDR1 SQVTM, CDR2 ANQGSEA. DNA of the CDR3: TGCAGCGTTGAGGAGGGAGGCACTGAAGCTTTCTTT. Its protein product is CSVEEGGTEAFF.

This clonotype appeared a few times. This chain joins TRBV12-3 or TRBV12-4 and TRBJ1-1; 9 nucleotides align to TRBD1. Losses at the gene ends were 8 bases for V and 1 base for J; bases not matched to a gene: 11. The CDR3 runs to 16 residues. CDR3 amino acids: CASHDRDRVGNTEAFF. CDR3 coding DNA: TGTGCCAGCCATGACCGGGACAGGGTAGGGAACACTGAAGCTTTCTTT.

This clonotype occurred a few times. J is TRBJ2-6 and V is TRBV5-1; no clear D gene. V shed 0 bases and J shed 2 bases, with 6 bases lying between them. The CDR3 length is 15 residues. Germline loops: CDR1 SGHRS, CDR2 YFSETQ. CDR3 DNA sequence: TGCGCCAGCAGCTTGGATGGGGCTGGGGCCAACGTCCTGACTTTC. This translates into CASSLDGAGANVLTF.

This chain connects TRBV5-4 to TRBJ2-5, with 9 bases lining up with TRBD2. Germline values: CDR1 SGHNT, CDR2 YYREEE (reference sequence). The CDR3 is made up of 16 amino acids. Germline trimming cut 0 bases from V and 1 base from J; bases unmatched to any gene: 4. In nucleotides, the CDR3 is TGTGCCAGCAGCTTGGGGGCTAGCGGGACCCAAGAGACCCAGTACTTC. Translation gives CASSLGASGTQETQYF.

This clonotype occurred a few times. The chain combines TRBV20-1 with TRBJ2-1, with 8 bases fitting TRBD2. Trimming took 0 bases from V and 6 from J; bases not matched to a gene: 4. Germline lookup yields CDR1 DFQATT and CDR2 SNEGSKA (reference sequence). There are 14 residues in the CDR3. The CDR3 sequence is CSARDSGGLNEQFF. CDR3 DNA sequence: TGCAGTGCTAGAGACTCGGGGGGGCTCAATGAGCAGTTCTTC.

This sequence joins TRBV6-6 and TRBJ1-4; no clear D gene. V was clipped by 2 bases and J by 0 bases, with 7 bases between them. The V gene's germline CDR1 is MNHNY and CDR2 SVGAGI (reference sequence). The CDR3 sequence is 15 residues long. The CDR3 is CASSYGQSTNEKLFF. The CDR3 bases are TGTGCCAGCAGTTACGGGCAGTCAACTAATGAAAAACTGTTTTTT.

The chain recombines TRBV7-2 with TRBJ1-1, with D hard to call. Trimming took 5 bases from V and 0 from J, leaving 19 bases between them. CDR1 SGHTA and CDR2 FQGNSA come from the germline V gene. This CDR3 has 17 residues. CDR3 DNA: TGTGCCAGCAGCCCTACGTGGAGTGAGGAAGTGAACACTGAAGCTTTCTTT. It translates to CASSPTWSEEVNTEAFF. The full variable domain, with the rest looked up from reference TRBV7-2 and TRBJ1-1, is GAGVSQSPSNKVTEKGKDVELRCDPISGHTALYWYRQSLGQGLEFLIYFQGNSAPDKSGLPSDRFSAERTGGSVSTLTIQRTQQEDSAVYLCASSPTWSEEVNTEAFFGQGTRLTVV.

This clonotype turned up a few times. V usage is TRBV20-1 and J usage is TRBJ2-7; 10 nucleotides align to TRBD2. CDR1 and CDR2 from the germline V gene are DFQATT and SNEGSKA (reference sequence). With 3 bases clipped from V and 3 bases from J, the junction kept 5 bases outside the gene matches. The CDR3 contains 14 residues. CDR3 sequence: CSASTLAGDYEQYF. The CDR3 DNA is TGCAGTGCTAGTACCCTAGCGGGAGACTACGAGCAGTACTTC.

This clonotype was observed a handful of times. The junction departs from germline at one end; a sequencing error may be responsible. The chain uses TRBV6-1 and TRBJ2-2; the D gene could be TRBD1 or TRBD2 (5 bases each). The germline CDR1 and CDR2 sequences are MNHNS and SASEGT. CDR3 length equals 15 residues. The CDR3 loop is CASSEEKGWAGELLF. The DNA of the CDR3 is TGTGCCAGCAGTGAAGAAAAGGGGTGGGCCGGGGAGCTGCTTTTT.

The chain has TRBV7-9 and TRBJ2-5; TRBD1 might be the D (5 bases). Germline CDR1 is SEHNR and CDR2 is FQNEAQ (reference sequence). This CDR3 contains 15 residues. V lost 5 bases and J lost 5, with 18 bases in between. CDR3 region: CASSPRVGRVETQYF. In nucleotides, the CDR3 is TGTGCCAGCAGCCCAAGGGTCGGCAGGGTTGAGACCCAGTACTTC.